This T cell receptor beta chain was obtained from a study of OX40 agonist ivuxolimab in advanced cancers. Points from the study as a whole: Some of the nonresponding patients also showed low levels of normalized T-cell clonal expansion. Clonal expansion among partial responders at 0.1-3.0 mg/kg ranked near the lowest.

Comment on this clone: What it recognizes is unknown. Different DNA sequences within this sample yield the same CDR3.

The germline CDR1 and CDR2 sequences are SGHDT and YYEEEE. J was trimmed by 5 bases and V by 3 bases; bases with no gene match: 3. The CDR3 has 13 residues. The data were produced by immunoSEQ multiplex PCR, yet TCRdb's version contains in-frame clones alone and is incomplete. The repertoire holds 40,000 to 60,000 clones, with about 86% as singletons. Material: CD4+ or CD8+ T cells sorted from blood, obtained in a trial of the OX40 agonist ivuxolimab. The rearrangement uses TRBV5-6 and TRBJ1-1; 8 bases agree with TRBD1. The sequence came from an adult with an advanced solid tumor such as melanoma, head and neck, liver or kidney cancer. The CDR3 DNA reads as TGTGCCAGCAGCTGGACAGGGAGTACTGAAGCTTTCTTT. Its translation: CASSWTGSTEAFF. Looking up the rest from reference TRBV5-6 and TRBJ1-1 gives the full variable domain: DAGVTQSPTHLIKTRGQQVTLRCSPKSGHDTVSWYQQALGQGPQFIFQYYEEEERQRGNFPDRFSGHQFPNYSSELNVNALLLGDSALYLCASSWTGSTEAFFGQGTRLTVV.